These 5 T cell receptor beta chains originate from one sample sequenced in a study of PD-L1 blockade in urothelial cancer. Time point meaning: peripheral blood 6 weeks after treatment start. The protocol was immunoSEQ multiplex PCR, while the TCRdb copy is restricted to in-frame clones and leaves out a portion. Here the sample spans fewer than 90,000 clones, around 90% being singletons. Material: PBMCs, obtained around atezolizumab (anti-PD-L1) treatment. The receptors here all came from a woman older than 75 with urothelial cancer.

This chain connects TRBV5-5 to TRBJ2-2; 7 nucleotides line up with TRBD2. J lost 1 base, V lost 3 bases, and 9 bases had no gene match. In germline, CDR1 is SGHKS, CDR2 YYEKEE (reference sequence). This CDR3 has 17 residues. The CDR3 coding sequence is TGTGCCAGCAGCTCTAGGGCTAGCGGAGTGAACACCGGGGAGCTGTTTTTT. Its translation: CASSSRASGVNTGELFF. The entire variable domain, with the rest obtained from reference TRBV5-5 and TRBJ2-2, is as follows: DAGVTQSPTHLIKTRGQQVTLRCSPISGHKSVSWYQQVLGQGPQFIFQYYEKEERGRGNFPDRFSARQFPNYSSELNVNALLLGDSALYLCASSSRASGVNTGELFFGEGSRLTVL.

J is TRBJ1-1 and V is TRBV5-1, with D unresolved. Germline CDR1 and CDR2: SGHRS and YFSETQ. With 4 bases removed from V and 0 bases from J, the gap between germline ends came to 7 bases. The CDR3 loop spans 13 amino acids. As DNA, the CDR3 is TGCGCCAGCAGCGATACAATGAACACTGAAGCTTTCTTT. Protein sequence: CASSDTMNTEAFF. Drawing the rest from reference TRBV5-1 and TRBJ1-1, the complete variable domain is KAGVTQTPRYLIKTRGQQVTLSCSPISGHRSVSWYQQTPGQGLQFLFEYFSETQRNKGNFPGRFSGRQFSNSRSEMNVSTLELGDSALYLCASSDTMNTEAFFGQGTRLTVV.

J is TRBJ1-1 and V is TRBV9; D is unclear. The CDR3 runs to 15 residues. Trimming removed 4 bases from V and 3 bases from J, with 16 bases in between. Per germline, CDR1 SGDLS and CDR2 YYNGEE. In DNA form, the CDR3 reads TGTGCCAGCAGCCCCACCCTATTCGGGGACACTGAAGCTTTCTTT. Residues: CASSPTLFGDTEAFF.

This chain uses TRBV6-1 with TRBJ2-7; a possible D gene is TRBD1 (6 bases). Trimming shortened V by 4 bases and J by 3 bases, and 10 bases separated the two germline ends. Germline V gene lookup returns CDR1 MNHNS and CDR2 SASEGT. The CDR3 has 13 amino acids. CDR3 sequence (DNA): TGTGCCAGCAGTGCCGGACAGCACTACGAGCAGTACTTC. This translates into CASSAGQHYEQYF.

The chain links TRBV2 to TRBJ1-1; D is perhaps TRBD1 (5 bases). CDR1 and CDR2 from the germline V gene are SNHLY and FYNNEI. The CDR3 has 11 residues. The germline V and J ends were trimmed by 4 bases and 8 bases, with 8 bases remaining between them. CDR3 sequence reads: CASSATGEAFF. CDR3 in DNA: TGTGCCAGCAGTGCAACAGGAGAAGCTTTCTTT.